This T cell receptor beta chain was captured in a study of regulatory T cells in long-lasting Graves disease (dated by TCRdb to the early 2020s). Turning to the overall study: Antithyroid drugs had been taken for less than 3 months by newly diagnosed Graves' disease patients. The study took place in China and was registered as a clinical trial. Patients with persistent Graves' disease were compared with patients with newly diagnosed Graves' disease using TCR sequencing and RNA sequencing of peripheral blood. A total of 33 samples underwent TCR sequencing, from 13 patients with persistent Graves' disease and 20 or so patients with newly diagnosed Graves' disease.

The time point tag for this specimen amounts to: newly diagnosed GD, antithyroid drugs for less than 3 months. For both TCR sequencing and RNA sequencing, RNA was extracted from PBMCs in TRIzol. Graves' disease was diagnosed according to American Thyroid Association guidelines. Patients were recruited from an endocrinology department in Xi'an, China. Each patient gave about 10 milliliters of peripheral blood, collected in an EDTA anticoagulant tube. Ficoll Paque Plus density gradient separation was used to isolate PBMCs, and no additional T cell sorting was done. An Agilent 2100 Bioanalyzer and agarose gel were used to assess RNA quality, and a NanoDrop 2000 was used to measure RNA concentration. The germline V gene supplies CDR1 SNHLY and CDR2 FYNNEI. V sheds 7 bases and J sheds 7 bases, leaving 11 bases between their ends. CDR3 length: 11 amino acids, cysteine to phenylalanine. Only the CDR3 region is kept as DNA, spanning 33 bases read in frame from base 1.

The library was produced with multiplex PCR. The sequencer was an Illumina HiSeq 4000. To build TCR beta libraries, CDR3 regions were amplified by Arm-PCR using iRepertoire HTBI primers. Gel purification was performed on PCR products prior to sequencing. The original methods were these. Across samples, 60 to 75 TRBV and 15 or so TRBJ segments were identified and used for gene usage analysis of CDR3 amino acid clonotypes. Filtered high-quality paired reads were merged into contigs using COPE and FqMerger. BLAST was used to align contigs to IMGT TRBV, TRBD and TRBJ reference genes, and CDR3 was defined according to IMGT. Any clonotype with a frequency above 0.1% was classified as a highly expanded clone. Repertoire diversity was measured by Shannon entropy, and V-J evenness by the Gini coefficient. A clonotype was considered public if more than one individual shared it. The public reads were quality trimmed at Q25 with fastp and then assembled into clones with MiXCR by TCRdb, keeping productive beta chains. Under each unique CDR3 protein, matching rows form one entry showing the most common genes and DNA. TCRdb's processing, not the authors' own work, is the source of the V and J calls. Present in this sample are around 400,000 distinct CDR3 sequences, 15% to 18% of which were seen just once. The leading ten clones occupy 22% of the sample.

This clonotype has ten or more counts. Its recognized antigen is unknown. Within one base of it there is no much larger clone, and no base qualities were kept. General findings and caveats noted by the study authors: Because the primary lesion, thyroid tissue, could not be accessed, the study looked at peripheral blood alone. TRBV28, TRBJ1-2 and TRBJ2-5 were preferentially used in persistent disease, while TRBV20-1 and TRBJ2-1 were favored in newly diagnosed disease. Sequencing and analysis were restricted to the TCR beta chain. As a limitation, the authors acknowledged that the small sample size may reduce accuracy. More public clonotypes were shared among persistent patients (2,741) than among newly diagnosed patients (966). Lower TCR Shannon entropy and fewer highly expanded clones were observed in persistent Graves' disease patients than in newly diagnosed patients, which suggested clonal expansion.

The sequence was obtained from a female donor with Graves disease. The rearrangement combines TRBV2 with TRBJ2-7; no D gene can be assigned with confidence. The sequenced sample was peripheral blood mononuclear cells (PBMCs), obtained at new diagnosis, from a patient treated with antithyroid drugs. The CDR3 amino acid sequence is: CASMETGEQYF. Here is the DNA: TGTGCCAGCATGGAGACCGGGGAGCAGTACTTC.